The 6 T cell receptor beta chains given below trace back to one sample, sequenced in a study of T cells in Graves' hyperthyroidism and ophthalmopathy. Authors of the study amplified TCR beta CDR3 regions from RNA transcripts. HTBI primers drove first-round RT-PCR of the TCR CDR3. One entry per CDR3 protein results from TCRdb running MiXCR on the multiplex PCR reads. The sample consists of about 580,000 distinct CDR3 sequences, roughly 46% of them appearing once. Sequencing was carried out using peripheral blood or thyroid tissue (not recorded which). All receptors derive from a woman aged 18-35 years with Graves' hyperthyroidism.

The V and J genes are TRBV15 and TRBJ2-7, with 11 bases identical to TRBD2. The CDR3 totals 16 residues. V was clipped by 3 bases and J by 5 bases; unmatched bases: 9. From germline, CDR1 is LNHNV and CDR2 YYDKDF (reference sequence). CDR3 protein: CATSSLVLAGANEQYF. The DNA for the CDR3 is TGTGCCACCAGCAGCTTGGTACTAGCGGGAGCCAACGAGCAGTACTTC. Using reference TRBV15 and TRBJ2-7 for the parts outside the CDR3, the full variable domain is DAMVIQNPRYQVTQFGKPVTLSCSQTLNHNVMYWYQQKSSQAPKLLFHYYDKDFNNEADTPDNFQSRRPNTSFCFLDIRSPGLGDTAMYLCATSSLVLAGANEQYFGPGTRLTVT.

This clonotype was detected many times. This sequence joins TRBV19 and TRBJ1-5, with no clear D. Germline CDR1 and CDR2: LNHDA and SQIVND (reference sequence). This CDR3 comprises 13 residues. The V end lost 7 bases, the J end lost 4 bases, and 11 bases lay between the germline ends. CDR3 nucleotide sequence: TGTGCCAGTACCATACACGGTAATCAGCCCCAGCATTTT. Protein sequence: CASTIHGNQPQHF.

This clonotype was picked up many times. The V and J genes are TRBV12-3 or TRBV12-4 and TRBJ2-5, with D unclear. The CDR3 has 14 residues. With 6 bases removed from V and 7 bases from J, the gap between germline ends came to 18 bases. CDR3 nucleotide sequence: TGTGCCAGCAGCCCCGACCCGCTCCGTGGGACCCAGTACTTC. Residues: CASSPDPLRGTQYF.

There are many counts of this clonotype. This chain links TRBV20-1 with TRBJ2-2, with TRBD2 matching over 7 bases. The J segment lost 4 bases and the V segment lost 7 bases, leaving 9 bases of the junction unmatched. The CDR3 extends over 14 amino acids. In germline, CDR1 is DFQATT, CDR2 SNEGSKA (reference sequence). The CDR3 sequence: CSVRGGSGTGELFF. DNA of the CDR3: TGCAGTGTCAGAGGCGGGAGTGGCACCGGGGAGCTGTTTTTT.

This clonotype showed up many times. Possible read error: a much larger clone is one base away. The J gene is TRBJ1-4, the V gene TRBV25-1, with no clear D. The CDR3 runs 13 residues. The germline gives CDR1 MGHDK, CDR2 SYGVNS. The V and J ends lost 6 bases and 5 bases respectively, with 10 bases between them. Written as DNA, the CDR3 is TGTGCCAGCAGGTTCGGCGGGAATGAAAAACTGTTTTTT. Translating gives CASRFGGNEKLFF.

The chain combines TRBV5-1 with TRBJ2-7; 9 positions match TRBD2. Matching the DNA end better, TRBJ2-4 makes the J call doubtful. Germline loops: CDR1 SGHRS, CDR2 YFSETQ. The CDR3 contains 17 residues. The CDR3: CASSPFAGGLNANIQYF. The CDR3 coding sequence is TGCGCCAGCAGCCCCTTTGCGGGAGGGCTGAACGCCAACATTCAGTACTTC.